A single sample is the source of the 4 T cell receptor beta chains below, sequenced in a study of blood T cell repertoires in COVID-19. Here immunoSEQ multiplex PCR was the method, and the copy in TCRdb shows in-frame clones only, minus some. The sample consists of approximately 120,000 clones, 85% to 90% of them appearing once. Material: peripheral blood. These receptor sequences come from a man older than 75 with active or convalescent COVID-19.

The rearrangement joins TRBV7-2 to TRBJ2-2, with D perhaps matching TRBD2 (7 bases). This CDR3 has 19 residues. Trimming removed 6 bases from V and 5 bases from J, with 28 bases in between. From germline, CDR1 is SGHTA and CDR2 FQGNSA. CDR3 bases: TGTGCCAGCAGGATGACCGGGACCCTCGGAAGGGGGGGAACCGGGGAGCTGTTTTTT. Its protein is CASRMTGTLGRGGTGELFF.

The V call is TRBV7-3, the J call TRBJ1-1, with D unclear. V was trimmed by 1 base and J by 3 bases, leaving 15 bases between them. Germline V gene data show CDR1 as SGHTA and CDR2 as FQGTGA. The CDR3 is 16 residues long. The CDR3 nucleotides are TGTGCCAGCAGCTTAATAGGTGAGAGGGAGGACACTGAAGCTTTCTTT. Protein: CASSLIGEREDTEAFF.

The count of this clone is one. This chain uses TRBV7-8 with TRBJ1-1, with unresolved D. CDR3 size: 14 residues. The germline V and J ends were trimmed by 1 base and 4 bases, with 10 bases remaining between them. Germline values: CDR1 SGHVS, CDR2 FQNEAQ. CDR3: CASSLGSSGTEAFF. The CDR3 nucleotides read TGTGCCAGCAGCTTAGGGAGTTCGGGCACTGAAGCTTTCTTT. The full variable domain, with the rest looked up from reference TRBV7-8 and TRBJ1-1, is GAGVSQSPRYKVAKRGQDVALRCDPISGHVSLFWYQQALGQGPEFLTYFQNEAQLDKSGLPSDRFFAERPEGSVSTLKIQRTQQEDSAVYLCASSLGSSGTEAFFGQGTRLTVV.

This clone appeared a single time. The V gene is TRBV6-5, the J gene TRBJ1-1, with 7 nucleotides matching TRBD1. Per germline, CDR1 MNHEY and CDR2 SVGAGI. The CDR3 is made up of 15 amino acids. The junction had 11 bases not matched to a gene; V was cut back by 5 bases and J by 5 bases. In DNA form, the CDR3 reads TGTGCCAGCAGTAGGACAGGTGGGACCGGGACTGAAGCTTTCTTT. As protein: CASSRTGGTGTEAFF.